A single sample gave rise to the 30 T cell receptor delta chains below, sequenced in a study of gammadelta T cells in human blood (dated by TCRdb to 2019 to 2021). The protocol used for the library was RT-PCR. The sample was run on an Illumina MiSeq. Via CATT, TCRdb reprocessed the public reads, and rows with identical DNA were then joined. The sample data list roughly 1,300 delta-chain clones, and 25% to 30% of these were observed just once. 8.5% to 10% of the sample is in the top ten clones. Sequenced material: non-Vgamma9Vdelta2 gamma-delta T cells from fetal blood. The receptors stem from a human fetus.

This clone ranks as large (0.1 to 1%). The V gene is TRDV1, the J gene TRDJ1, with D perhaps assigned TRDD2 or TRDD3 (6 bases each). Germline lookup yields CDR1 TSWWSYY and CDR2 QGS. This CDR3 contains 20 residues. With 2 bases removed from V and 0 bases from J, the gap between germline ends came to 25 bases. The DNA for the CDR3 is TGTGCTCTTGGGGAAGGGTCCTACAAGGTAAGAGGGGATTACACCGATAAACTCATCTTT. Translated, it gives CALGEGSYKVRGDYTDKLIF.

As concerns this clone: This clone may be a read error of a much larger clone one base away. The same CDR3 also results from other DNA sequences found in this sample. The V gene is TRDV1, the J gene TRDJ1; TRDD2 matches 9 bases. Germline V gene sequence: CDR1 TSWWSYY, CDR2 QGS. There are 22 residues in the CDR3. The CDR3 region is CALGKEVAFLLNSGDPTKKLIF. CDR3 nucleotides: TGTGCTCTTGGGAAAGAGGTCGCCTTCCTACTAAACTCCGGGGACCCCACCAAAAAACTCATCTTC.

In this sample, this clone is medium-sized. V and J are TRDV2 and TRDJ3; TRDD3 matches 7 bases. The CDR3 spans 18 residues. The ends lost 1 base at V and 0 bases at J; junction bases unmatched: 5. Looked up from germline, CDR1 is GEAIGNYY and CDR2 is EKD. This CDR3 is CACDTGGPLSWDTRQMFF. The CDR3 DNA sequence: TGTGCCTGTGACACTGGGGGACCGCTCTCCTGGGACACCCGACAGATGTTTTTC.

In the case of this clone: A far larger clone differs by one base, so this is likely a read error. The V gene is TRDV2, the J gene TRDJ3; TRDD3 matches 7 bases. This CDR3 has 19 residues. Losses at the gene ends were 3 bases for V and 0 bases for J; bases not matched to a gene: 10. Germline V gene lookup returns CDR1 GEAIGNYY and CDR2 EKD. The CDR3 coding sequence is TGTGCCTGTGACTCCGGGGGGATTCAGAGCTCCTGGGACACCCGACAGATGTTTTTC. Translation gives CACDSGGIQSSWDTRQMFF.

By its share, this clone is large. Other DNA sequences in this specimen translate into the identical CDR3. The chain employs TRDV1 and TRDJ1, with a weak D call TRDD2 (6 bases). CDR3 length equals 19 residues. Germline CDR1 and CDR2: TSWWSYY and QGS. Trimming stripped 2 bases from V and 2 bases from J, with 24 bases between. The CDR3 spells CALGETFPLRRWDTDKLIF. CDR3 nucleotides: TGTGCTCTTGGGGAAACCTTCCCCCTACGTCGGTGGGATACCGATAAACTCATCTTT.

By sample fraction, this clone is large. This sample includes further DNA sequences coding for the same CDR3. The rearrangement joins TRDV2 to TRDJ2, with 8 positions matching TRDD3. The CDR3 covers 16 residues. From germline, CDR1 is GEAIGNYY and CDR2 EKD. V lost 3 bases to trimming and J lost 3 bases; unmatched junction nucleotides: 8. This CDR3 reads CACDPYWGGLTAQLFF. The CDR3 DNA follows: TGTGCCTGTGACCCGTACTGGGGGGGACTGACAGCACAACTCTTCTTT.

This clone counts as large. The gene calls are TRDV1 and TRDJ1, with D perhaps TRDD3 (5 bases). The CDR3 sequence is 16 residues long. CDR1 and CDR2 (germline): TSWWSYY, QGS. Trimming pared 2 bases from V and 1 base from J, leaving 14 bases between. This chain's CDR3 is CALGEGPGSPTDKLIF. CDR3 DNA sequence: TGTGCTCTTGGGGAAGGGCCTGGGAGCCCCACCGATAAACTCATCTTT.

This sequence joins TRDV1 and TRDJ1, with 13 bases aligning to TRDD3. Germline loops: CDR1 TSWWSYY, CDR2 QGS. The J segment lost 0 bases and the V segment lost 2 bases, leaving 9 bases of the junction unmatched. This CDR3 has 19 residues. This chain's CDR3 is CALGEGFLLGDTYTDKLIF. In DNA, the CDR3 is TGTGCTCTTGGGGAAGGCTTCCTACTGGGGGATACGTACACCGATAAACTCATCTTT.

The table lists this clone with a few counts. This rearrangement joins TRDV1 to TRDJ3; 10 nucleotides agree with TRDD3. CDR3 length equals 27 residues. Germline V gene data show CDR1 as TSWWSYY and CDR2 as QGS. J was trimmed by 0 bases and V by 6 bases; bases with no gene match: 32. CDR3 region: CALGSREPPTIRGLGDTRSWDTRQMFF. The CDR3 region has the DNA TGTGCTCTTGGCTCCCGGGAGCCTCCTACGATACGGGGCTTGGGGGATACTCGCTCCTGGGACACCCGACAGATGTTTTTC.

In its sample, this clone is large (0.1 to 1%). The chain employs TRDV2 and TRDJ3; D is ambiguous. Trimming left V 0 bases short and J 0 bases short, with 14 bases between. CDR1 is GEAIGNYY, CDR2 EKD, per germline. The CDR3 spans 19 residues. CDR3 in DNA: TGTGCCTGTGACACCGAGGAGTCCACGGGCTCCTGGGACACCCGACAGATGTTTTTC. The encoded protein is CACDTEESTGSWDTRQMFF.

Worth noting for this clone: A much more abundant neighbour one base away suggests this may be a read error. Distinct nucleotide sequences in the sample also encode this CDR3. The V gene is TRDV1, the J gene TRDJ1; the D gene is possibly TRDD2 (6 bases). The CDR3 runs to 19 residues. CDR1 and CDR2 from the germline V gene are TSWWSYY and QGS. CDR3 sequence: CALGALAFPYGGYTDKLIF. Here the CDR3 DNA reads TGTGCTCTTGGGGCGCTGGCCTTCCCGTATGGTGGGTACACCGATAAGCTCATCTTT.

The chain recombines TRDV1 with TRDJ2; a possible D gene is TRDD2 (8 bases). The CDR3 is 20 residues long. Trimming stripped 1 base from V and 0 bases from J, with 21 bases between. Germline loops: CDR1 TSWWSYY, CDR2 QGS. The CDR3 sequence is CALGEPLLPKGIPLTAQLFF. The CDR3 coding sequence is TGTGCTCTTGGGGAACCCCTCCTTCCTAAAGGGATACCTTTGACAGCACAACTCTTCTTT.

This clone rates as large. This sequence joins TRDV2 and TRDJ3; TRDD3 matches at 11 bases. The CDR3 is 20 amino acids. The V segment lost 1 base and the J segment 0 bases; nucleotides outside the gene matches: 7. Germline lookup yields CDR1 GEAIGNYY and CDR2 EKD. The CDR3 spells CACDTVLGDTSSWDTRQMFF. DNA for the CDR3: TGTGCCTGTGACACGGTGCTGGGGGATACCTCCTCCTGGGACACCCGACAGATGTTTTTC.

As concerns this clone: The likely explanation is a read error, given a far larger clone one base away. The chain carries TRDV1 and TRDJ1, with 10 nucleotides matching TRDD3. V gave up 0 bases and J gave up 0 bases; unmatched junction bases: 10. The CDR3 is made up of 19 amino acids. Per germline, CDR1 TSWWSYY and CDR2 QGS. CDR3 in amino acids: CALGELSLGDSPYTDKLIF. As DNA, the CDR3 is TGTGCTCTTGGGGAACTATCACTGGGGGATTCTCCGTACACCGATAAACTCATCTTT.

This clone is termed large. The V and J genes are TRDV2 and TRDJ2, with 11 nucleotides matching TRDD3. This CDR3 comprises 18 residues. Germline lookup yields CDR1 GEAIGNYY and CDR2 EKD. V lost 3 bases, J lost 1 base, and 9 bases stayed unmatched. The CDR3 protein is CACDLVLLGDSLTAQLFF. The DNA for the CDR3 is TGTGCCTGTGACTTGGTCTTACTGGGGGATAGTTTGACAGCACAACTCTTCTTT.

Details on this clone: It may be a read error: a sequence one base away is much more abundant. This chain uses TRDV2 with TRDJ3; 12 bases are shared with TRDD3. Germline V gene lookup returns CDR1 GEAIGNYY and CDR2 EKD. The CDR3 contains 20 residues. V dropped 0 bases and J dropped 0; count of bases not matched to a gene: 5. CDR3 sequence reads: CACDTEYWGIHSWDTRQMFF. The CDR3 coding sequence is TGTGCCTGTGACACCGAGTACTGGGGGATACACTCCTGGGACACCCGACAGATGTTTTTC.

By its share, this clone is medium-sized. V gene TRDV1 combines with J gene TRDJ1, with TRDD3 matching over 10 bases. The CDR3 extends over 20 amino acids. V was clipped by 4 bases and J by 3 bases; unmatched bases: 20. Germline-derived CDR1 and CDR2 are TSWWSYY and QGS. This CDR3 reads CALGAPSPNTGGSSADKLIF. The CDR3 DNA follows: TGTGCTCTTGGGGCCCCTTCCCCGAATACTGGGGGATCTTCGGCCGATAAACTCATCTTT.

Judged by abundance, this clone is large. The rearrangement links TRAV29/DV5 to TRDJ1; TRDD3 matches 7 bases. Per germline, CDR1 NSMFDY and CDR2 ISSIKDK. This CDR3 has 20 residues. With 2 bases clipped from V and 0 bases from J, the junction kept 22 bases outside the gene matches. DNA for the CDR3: TGTGCAGCAAGGGCCACGGAACTACGTCGGTGGGGGAAGAACACCGATAAACTCATCTTT. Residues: CAARATELRRWGKNTDKLIF.

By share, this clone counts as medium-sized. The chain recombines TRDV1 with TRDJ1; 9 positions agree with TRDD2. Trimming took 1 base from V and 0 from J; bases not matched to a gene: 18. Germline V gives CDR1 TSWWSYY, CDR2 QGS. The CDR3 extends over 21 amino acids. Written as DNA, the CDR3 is TGTGCTCTTGGGGAACCCACCTTCCTACAATGGGGGACGGTGTACACCGATAAACTCATCTTT. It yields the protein CALGEPTFLQWGTVYTDKLIF.

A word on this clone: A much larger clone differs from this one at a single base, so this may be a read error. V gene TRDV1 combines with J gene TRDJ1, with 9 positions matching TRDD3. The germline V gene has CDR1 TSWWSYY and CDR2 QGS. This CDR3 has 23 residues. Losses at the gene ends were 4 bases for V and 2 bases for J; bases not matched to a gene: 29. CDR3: CALGGPTPKSSFYWGKLTDKLIF. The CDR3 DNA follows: TGTGCTCTTGGGGGACCGACCCCTAAGTCGTCCTTCTACTGGGGGAAACTTACCGATAAACTCATCTTT.

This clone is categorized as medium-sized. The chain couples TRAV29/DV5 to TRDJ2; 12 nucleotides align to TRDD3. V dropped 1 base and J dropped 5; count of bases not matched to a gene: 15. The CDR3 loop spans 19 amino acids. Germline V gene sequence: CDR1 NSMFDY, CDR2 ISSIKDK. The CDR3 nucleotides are TGTGCAGCAAGCCTTCCAGCTTCCGTACTGGGGGATACAACAGCACAACTCTTCTTT. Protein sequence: CAASLPASVLGDTTAQLFF.

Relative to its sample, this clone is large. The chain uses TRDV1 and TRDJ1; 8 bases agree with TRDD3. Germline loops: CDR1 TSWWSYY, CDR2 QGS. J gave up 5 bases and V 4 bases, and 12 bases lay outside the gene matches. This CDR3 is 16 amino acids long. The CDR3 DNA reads TGTGCTCTTGGGGGTCGTAGGGCGGGATACGCGGATAAACTCATCTTT. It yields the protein CALGGRRAGYADKLIF.

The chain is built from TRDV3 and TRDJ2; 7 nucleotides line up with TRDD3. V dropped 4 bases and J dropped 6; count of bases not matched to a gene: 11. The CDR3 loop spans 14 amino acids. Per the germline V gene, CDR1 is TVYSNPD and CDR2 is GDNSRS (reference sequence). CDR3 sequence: CASRGIRAAAQLFF. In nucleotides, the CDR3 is TGTGCCTCACGGGGGATTCGGGCGGCAGCACAACTCTTCTTT.

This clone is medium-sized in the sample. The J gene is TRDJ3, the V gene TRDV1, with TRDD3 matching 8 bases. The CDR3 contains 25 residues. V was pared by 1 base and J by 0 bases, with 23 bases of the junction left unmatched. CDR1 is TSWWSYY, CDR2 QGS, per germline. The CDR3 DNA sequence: TGTGCTCTTGGGGAACCTTCCCCCGCGAGGGCGGGATACGGTCCTAGCTCCTGGGACACCCGACAGATGTTTTTC. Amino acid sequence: CALGEPSPARAGYGPSSWDTRQMFF.

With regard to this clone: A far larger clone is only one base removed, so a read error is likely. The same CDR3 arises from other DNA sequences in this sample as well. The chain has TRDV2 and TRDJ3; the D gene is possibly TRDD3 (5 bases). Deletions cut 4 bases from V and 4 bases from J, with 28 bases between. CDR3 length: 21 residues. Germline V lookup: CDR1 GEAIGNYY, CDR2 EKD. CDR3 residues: CACENPMRIDDPPWDTRQMFF. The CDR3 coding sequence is TGTGCCTGTGAAAACCCTATGAGGATAGACGACCCCCCTTGGGACACCCGACAGATGTTTTTC.

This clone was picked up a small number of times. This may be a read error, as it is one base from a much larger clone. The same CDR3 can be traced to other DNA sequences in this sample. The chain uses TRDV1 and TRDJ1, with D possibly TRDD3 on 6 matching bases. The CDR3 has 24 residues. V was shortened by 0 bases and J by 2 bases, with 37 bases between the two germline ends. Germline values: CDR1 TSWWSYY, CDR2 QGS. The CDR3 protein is CALGELRAILGDWAIPRVTDKLIF. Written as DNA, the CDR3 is TGTGCTCTTGGGGAACTGAGGGCGATCCTCGGGGACTGGGCGATACCGAGGGTAACCGATAAACTCATCTTT.

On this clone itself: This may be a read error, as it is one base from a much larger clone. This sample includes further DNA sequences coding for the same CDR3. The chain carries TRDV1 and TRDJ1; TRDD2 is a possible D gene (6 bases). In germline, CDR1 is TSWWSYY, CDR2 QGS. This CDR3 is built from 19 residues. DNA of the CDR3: TGTGCTCTTGGGGCGCTGGCCTTCCCGTATGGTGGGTACACTGATAAACTCATCTTT. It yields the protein CALGALAFPYGGYTDKLIF.

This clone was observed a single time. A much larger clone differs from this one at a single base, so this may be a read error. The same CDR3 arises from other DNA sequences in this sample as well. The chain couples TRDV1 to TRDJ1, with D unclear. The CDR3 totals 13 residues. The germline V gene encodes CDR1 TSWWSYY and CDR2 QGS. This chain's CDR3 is CALGGVNTDKLIF. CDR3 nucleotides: TGTGCTCTTGGGGGGGTTAACACAGATAAACTCATCTTT.

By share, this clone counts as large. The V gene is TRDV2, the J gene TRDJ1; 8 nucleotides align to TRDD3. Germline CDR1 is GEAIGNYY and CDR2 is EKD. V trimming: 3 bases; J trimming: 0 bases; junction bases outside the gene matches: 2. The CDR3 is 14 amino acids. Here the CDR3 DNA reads TGTGCCTGTGACTGGGGGATTTACACCGATAAACTCATCTTT. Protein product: CACDWGIYTDKLIF.

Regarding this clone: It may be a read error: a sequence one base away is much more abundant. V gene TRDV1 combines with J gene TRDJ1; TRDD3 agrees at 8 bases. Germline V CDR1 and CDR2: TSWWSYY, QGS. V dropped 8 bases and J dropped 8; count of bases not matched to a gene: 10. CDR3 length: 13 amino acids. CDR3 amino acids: CALSTGGVLKLIF. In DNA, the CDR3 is TGTGCTCTTTCTACTGGGGGGGTCTTAAAACTCATCTTT.